This paragraph covers one T cell receptor beta chain sequence. TCRdb's table, derived via immunoSEQ multiplex PCR, lists solely in-frame clones and lacks some. The sample comprises over 130,000 clones, roughly 92% of which are singletons, and approximately 4.7% rests with the top ten. Trimming removed 0 bases from V and 6 bases from J, with 9 bases in between. CDR3 length: 14 amino acids. Germline loops: CDR1 MNHEY, CDR2 SVGAGI. The sample is drawn from a study of T cell responses to AZD1222 COVID-19 vaccine. The rearrangement uses TRBV6-5 and TRBJ1-5; D is undetermined. Sequences were derived from peripheral blood, sampled on day 0 of AZD1222 vaccination. This TCR derives from an adult in good health. DNA of the CDR3: TGTGCCAGCAGTTACTCAGGAGAGCTTCAGCCCCAGCATTTT. Translating gives CASSYSGELQPQHF.